The 9 T cell receptor beta chains presented below share a single source sample, sequenced in a study of shared clonotypes between healthy human individuals. The repertoire was sequenced with immunoSEQ multiplex PCR; TCRdb's copy has only in-frame clones and lacks some. The profile covers around 480,000 clones, with 60% to 80% appearing a single time and 12% taken by the ten largest. Sequencing used PBMCs. These receptors all stem from a woman aged 40 to 55 in good health. Some clones in this sample may be carry-over from other donors' samples.

The chain's CDR3 is CASTIRRLGVAEAFF. Here the CDR3 DNA reads TGTGCCAGCACCATCCGTCGTTTGGGGGTGGCTGAAGCTTTCTTT. This chain joins TRBV5-8 and TRBJ1-1, with D possibly matching TRBD1 (5 bases). The germline V and J ends were trimmed by 6 bases and 6 bases, with 21 bases remaining between them. CDR3 length: 15 residues. Germline assignment: CDR1 SGHTS and CDR2 YDEGEE.

The chain uses TRBV11-1 and TRBJ2-2; 9 nucleotides agree with TRBD2. Germline CDR1 and CDR2: SGHAT and FQDESV (reference sequence). CDR3 length equals 16 residues. V dropped 5 bases and J dropped 4; count of bases not matched to a gene: 8. CDR3 coding DNA: TGTGCCAGCAGCCCCGCAGCGGGAGGTTTCACCGGGGAGCTGTTTTTT. This encodes CASSPAAGGFTGELFF.

This clone was detected only a few times. V gene TRBV10-3 combines with J gene TRBJ1-1, with TRBD1 identical over 8 bases. This CDR3 is built from 14 residues. V shed 4 bases and J 1 base; nucleotides not matched to a gene: 2. Germline V lookup: CDR1 ENHRY, CDR2 SYGVKD. CDR3 in amino acids: CAISGDRTNTEAFF. The CDR3 region has the DNA TGTGCCATCAGTGGGGACAGGACGAACACTGAAGCTTTCTTT.

The chain joins TRBV11-3 to TRBJ2-2; no reliable D call. Trimming stripped 3 bases from V and 6 bases from J, with 8 bases between. Germline values: CDR1 SGHNT, CDR2 YENEEA. This CDR3 has 13 residues. The CDR3 reads CASSFTYPGELFF. CDR3 nucleotide sequence: TGTGCCAGCAGCTTTACCTATCCCGGGGAGCTGTTTTTT.

This chain uses TRBV18 with TRBJ1-1, with D unresolved. CDR1 and CDR2 (germline): KGHSH, LQKENI. CDR3 length equals 13 residues. Trimming removed 5 bases from V and 5 bases from J, with 12 bases in between. The CDR3 DNA sequence: TGTGCCAGCTCATCAACTCTAAATACTGAAGCTTTCTTT. The encoded protein is CASSSTLNTEAFF.

V and J are TRBV27 and TRBJ2-2; D gene ambiguous. Germline loops: CDR1 MNHEY, CDR2 SMNVEV (reference sequence). V was shortened by 0 bases and J by 6 bases, with 26 bases between the two germline ends. The CDR3 loop spans 20 amino acids. The CDR3 sequence is CASSLSGPLVLDSTPGELFF. CDR3 DNA: TGTGCCAGCAGTTTATCGGGCCCTCTCGTTCTAGACTCGACACCCGGGGAGCTGTTTTTT.

The V gene is TRBV2, the J gene TRBJ2-4, with D perhaps matching TRBD1 (5 bases). Trimming left V 1 base short and J 6 bases short, with 16 bases between. The CDR3 loop spans 16 amino acids. Germline V gene sequence: CDR1 SNHLY, CDR2 FYNNEI. The CDR3 sequence is CASSEVRWGLGNIQYF. The CDR3 region has the DNA TGTGCCAGCAGTGAAGTTCGGTGGGGCCTGGGAAACATTCAGTACTTC.

In this sample, this clone turned up a few times. J is TRBJ1-2 and V is TRBV2, with D unclear. CDR3 size: 14 residues. The germline V and J ends were trimmed by 6 bases and 3 bases, with 14 bases remaining between them. In germline, CDR1 is SNHLY, CDR2 FYNNEI. Here the CDR3 DNA reads TGTGCCAGCAGAACTCACCGGACTGACTATGGCTACACCTTC. Translated: CASRTHRTDYGYTF.

This clone was detected many times. The V call is TRBV6-6, the J call TRBJ2-7, with TRBD1 matching over 8 bases. CDR1 and CDR2 (germline): MNHNY, SVGAGI (reference sequence). V was clipped by 2 bases and J by 7 bases; unmatched bases: 7. The CDR3 length is 14 residues. CDR3 region: CASSYPDRGREQYF. The DNA of the CDR3 is TGTGCCAGCAGTTACCCTGACAGGGGACGGGAGCAGTACTTC.